Included here is one TCR beta chain sequence, with context. The antigen is undetermined. The sample belongs to a study of T cell responses to AZD1222 COVID-19 vaccine. General study points: Only a handful of individuals given AZD1222 were seropositive at baseline. Spike-wide coverage was observed for vaccine-associated CD4 TCRs, with dominant responses at 160-218 and 743-854. Repertoire samples came only from after the peak T cell response. Females outnumbered males among donors, who were mostly white British; clonal diversity was possibly underestimated.

V gave up 2 bases and J gave up 4 bases, with 20 bases separating them. The CDR3 extends over 16 amino acids. CDR1 GTSNPN and CDR2 SVGIG come from the germline V gene (reference sequence). Sequencing used immunoSEQ multiplex PCR; TCRdb keeps in-frame clones, though not all of them. The table has approximately 140,000 clones, approximately 91% seen once. The sequence was collected from an adult who received the AZD1222 COVID-19 vaccine. The sample was peripheral blood, taken 28 days after the second AZD1222 dose. V is TRBV30 and J is TRBJ1-2, with no clear D. The CDR3 here is CAWSLFSTEVGYGYTF. For the CDR3, the DNA is TGTGCCTGGAGTCTGTTCAGCACCGAGGTTGGCTATGGCTACACCTTC.